A selection of T cell receptor beta chains follows, all from one sample in a study of blood T cell repertoires in COVID-19. The assay was immunoSEQ multiplex PCR, and TCRdb's table has in-frame clones only and misses some. The sample contains 250,000 to 350,000 clones, about 90% of which appear only once. Sample: peripheral blood. All receptors come from a woman in her forties or fifties who had recovered from COVID-19. The CDR3 runs from the conserved cysteine through the conserved F or W. The order of the fields is J gene, D gene, V gene, clone size, CDR3 protein, CDR3 DNA. A D gene is named only where the DNA matches it firmly. Size is stated for part of the rows, as once, few or many counts, or as a class when the clone is expanded.

j_gene: TRBJ2-7
d_gene: TRBD1
v_gene: TRBV19
abundance: -
CDR3aa: CASSLGQDAQYF
CDR3nt: TGTGCCAGTAGTTTAGGACAGGACGCGCAGTACTTC

j_gene: TRBJ2-2
d_gene: TRBD2
v_gene: TRBV7-2
abundance: few
CDR3aa: CASSLGLAGLTGELFF
CDR3nt: TGTGCCAGCAGCTTGGGACTAGCGGGACTCACCGGGGAGCTGTTTTTT

j_gene: TRBJ1-2
d_gene: -
v_gene: TRBV6-1
abundance: -
CDR3aa: CASSELPRTVHYGYTF
CDR3nt: TGTGCCAGCAGTGAACTTCCAAGGACAGTCCACTATGGCTACACCTTC

j_gene: TRBJ1-6
d_gene: -
v_gene: TRBV30
abundance: -
CDR3aa: CAWSVRGYNSPLHF
CDR3nt: TGTGCCTGGAGTGTACGGGGATACAATTCACCCCTCCACTTT

j_gene: TRBJ1-2
d_gene: -
v_gene: TRBV7-9
abundance: -
CDR3aa: CASSLANREDYGYTF
CDR3nt: TGTGCCAGCAGCTTAGCGAACAGGGAAGACTATGGCTACACCTTC

j_gene: TRBJ2-7
d_gene: -
v_gene: TRBV6-2/TRBV6-3
abundance: -
CDR3aa: CASSYRTGWLAYEQYF
CDR3nt: TGTGCCAGCAGTTACCGGACTGGGTGGTTAGCCTACGAGCAGTACTTC

j_gene: TRBJ1-2
d_gene: -
v_gene: TRBV6-1
abundance: -
CDR3aa: CASSEGRQLYGYTF
CDR3nt: TGTGCCAGCAGTGAAGGGAGGCAGCTATATGGCTACACCTTC

j_gene: TRBJ2-5
d_gene: -
v_gene: TRBV27
abundance: -
CDR3aa: CASSWQGAETQYF
CDR3nt: TGTGCCAGCAGTTGGCAAGGGGCCGAGACCCAGTACTTC

j_gene: TRBJ2-7
d_gene: TRBD1
v_gene: TRBV5-1
abundance: -
CDR3aa: CASSPWTGGENEQYF
CDR3nt: TGCGCCAGCAGCCCGTGGACAGGGGGAGAAAACGAGCAGTACTTC

j_gene: TRBJ1-1
d_gene: TRBD1
v_gene: TRBV5-8
abundance: -
CDR3aa: CASNRGLSNTEAFF
CDR3nt: TGTGCCAGCAACAGGGGGCTCTCGAACACTGAAGCTTTCTTT

j_gene: TRBJ2-3
d_gene: -
v_gene: TRBV29-1
abundance: -
CDR3aa: CSVDRASGTDTQYF
CDR3nt: TGCAGCGTTGATAGGGCTAGCGGCACAGATACGCAGTATTTT

j_gene: TRBJ2-5
d_gene: TRBD2
v_gene: TRBV27
abundance: -
CDR3aa: CASSSLAGGETQYF
CDR3nt: TGTGCCAGCAGTTCACTAGCGGGGGGAGAGACCCAGTACTTC

j_gene: TRBJ1-6
d_gene: TRBD1
v_gene: TRBV6-5
abundance: -
CDR3aa: CASSTTGGDSPLHF
CDR3nt: TGTGCCAGCAGTACGACAGGGGGCGATTCACCCCTCCACTTT

j_gene: TRBJ1-5
d_gene: TRBD1
v_gene: TRBV10-2
abundance: once
CDR3aa: CASSGGQGAGFRNQPQHF
CDR3nt: TGCGCCAGCAGTGGGGGACAGGGGGCTGGATTTCGAAATCAGCCCCAGCATTTT

j_gene: TRBJ2-7
d_gene: -
v_gene: TRBV2
abundance: -
CDR3aa: CASSEGQAWREQYF
CDR3nt: TGTGCCAGCAGTGAAGGTCAGGCGTGGCGCGAGCAGTACTTC

j_gene: TRBJ2-5
d_gene: TRBD2
v_gene: TRBV15
abundance: once
CDR3aa: CATSRGSGSGGEETQYF
CDR3nt: TGTGCCACCAGCAGAGGTTCGGGTAGCGGGGGGGAAGAGACCCAGTACTTC

j_gene: TRBJ1-2
d_gene: -
v_gene: TRBV5-1
abundance: -
CDR3aa: CASSLIPGGYTF
CDR3nt: TGCGCCAGCAGCTTAATCCCGGGGGGCTACACCTTC

j_gene: TRBJ1-1
d_gene: -
v_gene: TRBV6-6
abundance: -
CDR3aa: CASSPRVGDVNTEAFF
CDR3nt: TGTGCCAGCAGCCCCCGGGTTGGAGACGTGAACACTGAAGCTTTCTTT

j_gene: TRBJ1-1
d_gene: -
v_gene: TRBV30
abundance: -
CDR3aa: CAWSRGDTEAFF
CDR3nt: TGTGCCTGGAGTAGAGGAGACACTGAAGCTTTCTTT

j_gene: TRBJ1-3
d_gene: TRBD1
v_gene: TRBV10-3
abundance: -
CDR3aa: CATRDSLIRNTIYF
CDR3nt: TGTGCCACCCGGGACAGCTTGATCCGAAACACCATATATTTT

j_gene: TRBJ2-7
d_gene: -
v_gene: TRBV6-1
abundance: -
CDR3aa: CASSEASAERDEQYF
CDR3nt: TGTGCCAGCAGTGAAGCGTCGGCAGAACGGGACGAGCAGTACTTC

j_gene: TRBJ1-3
d_gene: -
v_gene: TRBV11-2
abundance: -
CDR3aa: CASSRQASGNTIYF
CDR3nt: TGTGCCAGCAGCCGACAGGCCTCTGGAAACACCATATATTTT

j_gene: TRBJ2-7
d_gene: -
v_gene: TRBV11-2
abundance: -
CDR3aa: CASSLFIRGSYEQYF
CDR3nt: TGTGCCAGCAGCTTATTCATCCGCGGCTCCTACGAGCAGTACTTC

j_gene: TRBJ2-7
d_gene: TRBD2
v_gene: TRBV29-1
abundance: -
CDR3aa: CSVQFPTGTTTDEQYF
CDR3nt: TGCAGCGTACAATTCCCCACCGGGACTACTACGGACGAGCAGTACTTC

j_gene: TRBJ1-1
d_gene: TRBD1
v_gene: TRBV19
abundance: -
CDR3aa: CASEPNRGPTEAFF
CDR3nt: TGTGCCAGTGAACCCAACAGGGGGCCCACTGAAGCTTTCTTT

j_gene: TRBJ2-7
d_gene: TRBD1
v_gene: TRBV7-8
abundance: -
CDR3aa: CASIKSRTGGLEQYF
CDR3nt: TGTGCCAGCATCAAAAGTCGGACAGGGGGCCTCGAGCAGTACTTC

j_gene: TRBJ1-4
d_gene: -
v_gene: TRBV5-1
abundance: -
CDR3aa: CASSFGTTNEKLFF
CDR3nt: TGCGCCAGCAGCTTCGGTACAACTAATGAAAAACTGTTTTTT

j_gene: TRBJ1-3
d_gene: -
v_gene: TRBV18
abundance: -
CDR3aa: CASSLGSNSGNTIYF
CDR3nt: TGTGCCAGCTCACTTGGCTCAAACTCTGGAAACACCATATATTTT

j_gene: TRBJ2-2
d_gene: -
v_gene: TRBV28
abundance: -
CDR3aa: CASSASQFTGELFF
CDR3nt: TGTGCCAGCAGTGCATCACAGTTCACCGGGGAGCTGTTTTTT

j_gene: TRBJ2-7
d_gene: TRBD1
v_gene: TRBV6-5
abundance: -
CDR3aa: CASSYRGQGYEQYF
CDR3nt: TGTGCCAGCAGTTACAGAGGACAGGGATACGAGCAGTACTTC

j_gene: TRBJ2-7
d_gene: -
v_gene: TRBV6-5
abundance: once
CDR3aa: CASRSTGSYEQYF
CDR3nt: TGTGCCAGCAGATCTACAGGGTCCTACGAGCAGTACTTC